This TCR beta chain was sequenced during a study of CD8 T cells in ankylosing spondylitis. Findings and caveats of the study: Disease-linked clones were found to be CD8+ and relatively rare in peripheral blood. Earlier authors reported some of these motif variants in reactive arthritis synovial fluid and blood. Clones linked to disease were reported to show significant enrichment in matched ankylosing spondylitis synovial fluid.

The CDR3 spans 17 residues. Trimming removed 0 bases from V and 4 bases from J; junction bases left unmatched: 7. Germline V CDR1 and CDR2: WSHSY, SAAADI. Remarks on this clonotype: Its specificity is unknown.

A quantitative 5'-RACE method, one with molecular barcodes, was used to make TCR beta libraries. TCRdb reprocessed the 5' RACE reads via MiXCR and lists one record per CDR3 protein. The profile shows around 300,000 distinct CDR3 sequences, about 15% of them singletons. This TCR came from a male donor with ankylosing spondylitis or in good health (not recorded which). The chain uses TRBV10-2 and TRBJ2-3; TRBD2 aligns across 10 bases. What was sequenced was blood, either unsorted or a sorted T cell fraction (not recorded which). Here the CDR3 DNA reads TGCGCCAGCAGTGAGTCTCGGAGCGGGAGGGCCGCAGATACGCAGTATTTT. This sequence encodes CASSESRSGRAADTQYF.